The entry that follows covers one T cell receptor beta chain sequence. A much larger clone lies a single base off, so this may be a read error. The data belong to a study of tumor-infiltrating lymphocytes in primary liver carcinoma. Study as a whole: The patient group consisted of men and women aged 30 to 69 years.

Out of unsorted whole blood came the blood RNA, and germline DNA was extracted as well. With 9 bases removed from V and 5 bases from J, the gap between germline ends came to 22 bases. This CDR3 comprises 15 residues. From around 500 ng total RNA, TCR beta cDNA was generated with a primer in the constant region. Amplification in three nested multiplex PCR rounds with slightly modified ARM-PCR gave rise to TCR beta libraries. Each of the first two PCR rounds ran approximately 11 cycles with TRBV1-TRBV30 forward and C-beta reverse primers. TCRdb recomputed calls from the multiplex PCR reads with MiXCR, one row per CDR3 protein. In the table there are over 250,000 distinct CDR3 sequences, 50% to 60% of which are singletons.

The specimen was peripheral blood. This clonotype was sampled from a young woman with primary liver carcinoma and hepatitis B virus infection. The V and J genes are TRBV12-3 or TRBV12-4 and TRBJ1-1; D possibly corresponds to TRBD1 (6 bases). The CDR3 nucleotides are TGTGCCAGTTCAGCCGGAGGGGGGCCGACGACTGAAGCTTTCTTT. It translates to CASSAGGGPTTEAFF.